The source of this TCR beta chain is a study of blood T cell repertoires in COVID-19. Study as a whole: COVID-19 samples, acute and convalescent, were from the United States, Italy and Spain. T cells, B-cell-depleted T cells, or PBMCs provided the cDNA or gDNA that served as material.

Authors' data handling: Reference gene primers were amplified, and this amplification served to estimate nucleated cell counts. The method was immunoSEQ multiplex PCR; TCRdb's version includes in-frame clones alone and lacks a portion of them. D and trimming were read from the DNA, whereas the V and J calls and clone size are those reported in that table. The data show roughly 340,000 clones, about 93% seen once. Deletions cut 5 bases from V and 3 bases from J, with 10 bases between. The CDR3 sequence is 14 residues long. Germline CDR1 SGHTA, CDR2 FQGNSA. What was sequenced was peripheral blood. This clonotype was obtained from a woman under 30 who had recovered from COVID-19. V gene TRBV7-2 combines with J gene TRBJ2-2, with D perhaps matching TRBD1 (6 bases). CDR3 residues: CASSQRGYTGELFF. CDR3 DNA: TGTGCCAGCAGCCAAAGGGGGTACACCGGGGAGCTGTTTTTT.